This T cell receptor (beta chain) was captured in a study of cytomegalovirus exposure and HLA in healthy donors. CDR1 and CDR2 (germline): SGHTA, FQGNSA. The V segment lost 5 bases and the J segment 3 bases; nucleotides outside the gene matches: 7. The CDR3 sequence is 16 residues long. Researchers ran the PCR with 60 Vbeta and 13 Jbeta primers. Sequencing was performed with immunoSEQ multiplex PCR; in TCRdb, only in-frame clones are kept and a portion is missing. The data show 100,000 to 150,000 clones, with just under 80% seen just once and approximately 1.1% held by the top ten. This rearrangement joins TRBV7-2 to TRBJ2-2; 9 nucleotides align to TRBD2. Input material: PBMCs. The TCR originated in a male donor in good health and CMV-seronegative. Here the CDR3 reads CASSANQRGDTGELFF. The CDR3 region has the DNA TGTGCCAGCAGCGCGAACCAGCGGGGGGACACCGGGGAGCTGTTTTTT.